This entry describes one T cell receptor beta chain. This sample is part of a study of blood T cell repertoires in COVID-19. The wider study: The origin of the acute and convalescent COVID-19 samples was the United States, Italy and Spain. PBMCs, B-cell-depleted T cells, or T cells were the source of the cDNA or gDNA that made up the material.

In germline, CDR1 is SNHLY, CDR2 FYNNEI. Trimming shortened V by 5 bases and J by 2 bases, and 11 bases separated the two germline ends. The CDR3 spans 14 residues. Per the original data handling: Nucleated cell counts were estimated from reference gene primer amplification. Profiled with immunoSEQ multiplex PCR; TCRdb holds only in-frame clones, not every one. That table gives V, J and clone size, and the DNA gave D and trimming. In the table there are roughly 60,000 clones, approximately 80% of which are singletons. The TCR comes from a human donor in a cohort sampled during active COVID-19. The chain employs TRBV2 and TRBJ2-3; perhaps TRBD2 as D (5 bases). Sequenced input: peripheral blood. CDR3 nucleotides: TGTGCCAGCAGTTCGATAGCGATCACAGATACGCAGTATTTT. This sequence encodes CASSSIAITDTQYF. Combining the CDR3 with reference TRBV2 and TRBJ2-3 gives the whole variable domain EPEVTQTPSHQVTQMGQEVILRCVPISNHLYFYWYRQILGQKVEFLVSFYNNEISEKSEIFDDQFSVERPDGSNFTLKIRSTKLEDSAMYFCASSSIAITDTQYFGPGTRLTVL.